A selection of T cell receptor beta chains follows, all from one sample in a study of a mutant IDH1 vaccine in newly diagnosed glioma. Antigen specificity for these receptors is unknown. Only in-frame clones appear in the TCRdb table, and some are missing; sequencing was by immunoSEQ multiplex PCR. The repertoire consists of approximately 21,000 clones, with roughly 80% occurring once and the leading ten covering about 3%. This specimen was PBMCs, taken from a glioma patient whose treatment included an IDH1 peptide vaccine. These receptors were taken from a middle-aged man with glioma. Each CDR3 is given with its conserved first and last residue.

V	CDR3
TRBV9	CASSVAAGGIDTQYF
TRBV6-1	CASSVGIAGLNYEQYF
TRBV4-2	CASSQDPYEQYF
TRBV28	CASSTEPGYTF
TRBV11-2	CASSLTNEQFF
TRBV23-1	CASSPISPLYNEQFF
TRBV5-1	CASSSGTDTQYF
TRBV27	CASSSVDNEQFF
TRBV6-5	CASSAVDAGTGELFF
TRBV27	CASSRDGSNQPQHF
TRBV7-2	CASSFVVGGASYEQYF